This T cell receptor beta chain comes out of a study of cytomegalovirus exposure and HLA in healthy donors. Germline lookup yields CDR1 GTSNPN and CDR2 SVGIG (reference sequence). The V segment lost 2 bases and the J segment 7 bases; nucleotides outside the gene matches: 5. This CDR3 is 13 amino acids long. PCR primers comprised 60 Vbeta and 13 Jbeta primers. Data came from immunoSEQ multiplex PCR; TCRdb stores just in-frame clones and leaves some out. Of roughly 160,000 clones listed, roughly 84% are singletons. V usage is TRBV30 and J usage is TRBJ1-5; 7 bases are shared with TRBD1. Specimen: PBMCs. The sequence came from a boy aged 2 to 9 in good health and CMV-seronegative. The DNA for the CDR3 is TGTGCCTGGAGTCCAGGGGGTGGGCAGCCCCAGCATTTT. It codes for CAWSPGGGQPQHF.